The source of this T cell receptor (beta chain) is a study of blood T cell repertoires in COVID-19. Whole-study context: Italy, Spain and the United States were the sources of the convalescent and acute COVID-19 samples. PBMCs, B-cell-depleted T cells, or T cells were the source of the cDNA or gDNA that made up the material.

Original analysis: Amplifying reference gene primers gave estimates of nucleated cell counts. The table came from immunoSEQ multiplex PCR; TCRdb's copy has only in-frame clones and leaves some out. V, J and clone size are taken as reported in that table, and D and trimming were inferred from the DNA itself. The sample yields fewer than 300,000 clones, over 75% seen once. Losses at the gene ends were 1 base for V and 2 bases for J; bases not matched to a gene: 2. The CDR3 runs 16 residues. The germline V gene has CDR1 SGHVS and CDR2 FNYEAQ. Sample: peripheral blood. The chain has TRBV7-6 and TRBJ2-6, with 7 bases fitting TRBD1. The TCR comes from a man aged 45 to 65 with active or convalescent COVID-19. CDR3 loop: CASSLEGAPGANVLTF. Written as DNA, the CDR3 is TGTGCCAGCAGCTTAGAGGGGGCTCCTGGGGCCAACGTCCTGACTTTC.